The 5 T cell receptor beta chains below all came from one sample that was sequenced in a study of beta chain features in type 1 diabetes. The isolated RNA, all of it, was reverse transcribed, so expressed TCRB transcripts were what got sequenced. Assay used: immunoSEQ multiplex PCR; TCRdb lists only in-frame clones, some missing. The table includes 120,000 to 150,000 clones, 8% to 13% detected once. Sequenced input: naive CD4+ T cells from blood. The receptors shown here come from a young man in good health.

The genes are TRBV5-4 and TRBJ1-4, with 7 nucleotides matching TRBD1. Germline CDR1 SGHNT, CDR2 YYREEE (reference sequence). This CDR3 has 15 residues. The J segment lost 8 bases and the V segment lost 2 bases, leaving 9 bases of the junction unmatched. CDR3 sequence reads: CASSLNRGGGEKLFF. The CDR3 DNA is TGTGCCAGCAGCTTAAACAGGGGAGGTGGCGAAAAACTGTTTTTT. The full variable domain, in which reference TRBV5-4 and TRBJ1-4 provide the parts outside the CDR3, is ETGVTQSPTHLIKTRGQQVTLRCSSQSGHNTVSWYQQALGQGPQFIFQYYREEENGRGNFPPRFSGLQFPNYSSELNVNALELDDSALYLCASSLNRGGGEKLFFGSGTQLSVL.

The rearrangement links TRBV7-2 to TRBJ2-7; D perhaps matches TRBD1 (5 bases). This CDR3 contains 12 residues. Germline V gene data show CDR1 as SGHTA and CDR2 as FQGNSA. Deletions cut 4 bases from V and 2 bases from J, with 6 bases between. The DNA of the CDR3 is TGTGCCAGCAGCTCACAGGCCTACGAGCAGTACTTC. As protein: CASSSQAYEQYF.

This clone was seen only a few times. The V call is TRBV7-9, the J call TRBJ1-1; D may be TRBD1 (6 bases). This CDR3 comprises 15 residues. V was clipped by 5 bases and J by 8 bases, with 21 bases between them. CDR1 SEHNR and CDR2 FQNEAQ come from the germline V gene (reference sequence). This CDR3 reads CASSIKDSPLVEAFF. CDR3 bases: TGTGCCAGCAGCATTAAGGACAGCCCACTTGTCGAAGCTTTCTTT.

This clone was counted at least ten times. J is TRBJ1-1 and V is TRBV2; 7 bases agree with TRBD1. Germline CDR1 reads SNHLY; CDR2 reads FYNNEI. V lost 6 bases, J lost 1 base, and 2 bases stayed unmatched. This CDR3 contains 13 residues. DNA of the CDR3: TGTGCCAGCAGCAGACAGGGGAACACTGAAGCTTTCTTT. It is translated as CASSRQGNTEAFF.

This clone was counted between two and nine times. The chain recombines TRBV11-2 with TRBJ2-5; tentatively, D is TRBD1 (6 bases). The tail of the sequence fits TRBJ2-7 better, so the J call may be wrong. This CDR3 spans 12 amino acids. CDR1 SGHAT and CDR2 FQNNGV come from the germline V gene. The CDR3 bases are TGTGCCAGCAGCCAACAGGGCTACGAGCAGTACTTC. It specifies CASSQQGYEQYF.